Sequencing of this T cell receptor (beta chain) was carried out in a study of shared clonotypes between healthy human individuals (dated by TCRdb to the early 2020s). Some background on the complete study: The cohort comprised two women and a few men aged 18 to 49 years. Per donor, three plates each were used for CD4 naive and CD4 memory, two for CD8 naive, and one for CD8 memory. Blood TCR repertoires of about 5 healthy adults were deeply sequenced to estimate repertoire size and the extent of clonotype sharing between individuals. To increase sequencing depth and limit assay-specific biases, TCR repertoire library preparation and sequencing were carried out by different laboratories using diverse techniques. Each donor's leukapheresis produced roughly between roughly 0.85 and 9.5 billion PBMCs. General findings and caveats noted by the study authors: Sampling was limited to blood, and TCR repertoires in tissue likely differ from TCR repertoires in blood. About 5% of naive CD4, 3.5% of naive CD8, 2.3% of memory CD4, and approximately 0.4% of memory CD8 clonotypes were shared across four donors. Estimated clonotype richness was generally larger for naive than for memory subsets. Rarefaction of sorted-subset datasets indicated incomplete sequencing despite the large sequencing depth. Clonotypes shared by all four sorted-subset donors showed higher generation probabilities than non-shared clonotypes. Because the study included only a small number of donors, the genetic and exposure-history diversity represented was limited. Pairwise subsampling led to the expectation that sequencing depth would affect the degree of clonotype sharing among donors.

Counted from cysteine to phenylalanine, this CDR3 has 13 amino acids. Solely the CDR3 DNA is kept, with 39 bases framed from the first base. The germline V gene gives CDR1 as SGHRS and CDR2 as YFSETQ. V and J lose 6 bases and 4 bases, and a span of 13 bases separates them. Using the deep immunoSEQ assay, multiplex PCR amplified TCR CDR3 regions from genomic DNA. For each cell subset, the extracted genomic DNA was distributed evenly across all wells of several immunoSEQ 96-well plates, and each plate served as one replicate. Each replicate PCR for sorted subsets received around 0.2 ug genomic DNA, equal to about 30,000 T cell genomes. Purified libraries were quantified with a Qubit 3.0 fluorometer, sized on a Bioanalyzer 2100, and re-quantified with the KAPA Library Quantification kit. A separate single-read 150-cycle Illumina NextSeq 550 flow cell was used to sequence each immunoSEQ 96-well plate. The study's processing was this. Because only junctional sequences without quality scores were contained in the immunoSEQ output, filtering matching that applied to full-length reads could not be performed. Sequences were annotated with PyIR, a Python wrapper for IgBLAST v1.9, using IMGT germline references to assign V/J genes and CDR3. Reads were filtered out if the reads had weak V/J assignments (E-value above 1e-6), no CDR3, stop codons, out-of-frame junctions, or ambiguous translated residues. V3J clonotypes were defined as sequences sharing an identical inferred V gene, J gene, and CDR3 amino acid sequence. Percentage overlap between repertoires was calculated by dividing the number of shared unique clonotypes by the size of the smaller repertoire. Repertoire richness was assessed with RTK rarefaction, the Chao1 estimator, and Recon v2.1 estimates of unobserved clonotypes. Generation probabilities for all TCRbeta clonotypes obtained by the gDNA method from a handful of donors were computed using OLGA. The immuneACCESS repertoire file appears here via TCRdb, limited to in-frame rearrangements. These files lack a portion of the clones; in checked studies, under half of the deficit traces to unresolved V genes, and the cause of the others is not known. V and J calls and clone size are given by that table; D and trimming were obtained from the DNA. This sample has about a million clones in its table, and approximately 76% of those were observed once. Around 1.5% of the sample is taken by the ten largest.

Of note for this clone: Its antigen has not been determined. No much larger clone is present one base from it, and per-base qualities are unavailable.

The donors were healthy, HIV-negative adults who had no recently reported acute infections or vaccinations. Every donor was a Caucasian adult residing in Nashville, Tennessee, USA. CD4+ T cells were enriched by magnetic negative selection; naive cells were then positively selected on CD45RA, and the negative fraction formed the memory subset. After blood collection by leukapheresis, PBMCs were isolated using Ficoll-Histopaque density gradient centrifugation and then cryopreserved in the vapor phase of liquid nitrogen. Purity and quantity of every magnetically sorted T cell population were checked by analytical flow cytometry. Genomic DNA was isolated from every sorted fraction and measured by UV absorbance on a Nanodrop 2000c.

The chain was built from TRBV5-1 and TRBJ2-5, and TRBD2 may be the D gene, going by 6 matching bases. Sequencing was done on a sample of memory CD4+ T cells sorted from blood. Explained via the paper, the cell subset or site label denotes: CD45RA-negative fraction. This TCR was recovered from a man aged 18 to 29 in good health. The DNA is TGCGCCAGCAACTACGGGAGTGGAGAGACCCAGTACTTC. Its translation reads: CASNYGSGETQYF. Extended through the reference TRBV5-1 and TRBJ2-5 proteins, this CDR3 yields the full variable domain: KAGVTQTPRYLIKTRGQQVTLSCSPISGHRSVSWYQQTPGQGLQFLFEYFSETQRNKGNFPGRFSGRQFSNSRSEMNVSTLELGDSALYLCASNYGSGETQYFGPGTRLLVL.